This T cell receptor (beta chain) was recovered during a study of T cell responses to AZD1222 COVID-19 vaccine. Measured with immunoSEQ multiplex PCR; TCRdb has only the in-frame clones, and not every one. Of 85,000 to 100,000 clones listed, 90% to 95% are singletons. Looked up from germline, CDR1 is MRHNA and CDR2 is SNTAGT. The ends were cut back, 2 bases at V and 0 bases at J, with 8 bases in the middle. The CDR3 runs to 14 residues. Whole-study findings and limits: It was only 6 or 7 AZD1222 recipients who were seropositive at baseline. Distributed over spike, vaccine-associated CD4 TCRs predominated at 160-218 and 743-854.

Points on this clone: The antigen is undetermined.

Sequencing used peripheral blood, obtained 28 days after the second AZD1222 dose. The chain is built from TRBV6-4 and TRBJ2-7; no firm D call. The receptor was derived from an adult who received the AZD1222 COVID-19 vaccine. The CDR3 nucleotides read TGTGCCAGCAGTGACAACAGAATCTCCTACGAGCAGTACTTC. Its translation: CASSDNRISYEQYF.